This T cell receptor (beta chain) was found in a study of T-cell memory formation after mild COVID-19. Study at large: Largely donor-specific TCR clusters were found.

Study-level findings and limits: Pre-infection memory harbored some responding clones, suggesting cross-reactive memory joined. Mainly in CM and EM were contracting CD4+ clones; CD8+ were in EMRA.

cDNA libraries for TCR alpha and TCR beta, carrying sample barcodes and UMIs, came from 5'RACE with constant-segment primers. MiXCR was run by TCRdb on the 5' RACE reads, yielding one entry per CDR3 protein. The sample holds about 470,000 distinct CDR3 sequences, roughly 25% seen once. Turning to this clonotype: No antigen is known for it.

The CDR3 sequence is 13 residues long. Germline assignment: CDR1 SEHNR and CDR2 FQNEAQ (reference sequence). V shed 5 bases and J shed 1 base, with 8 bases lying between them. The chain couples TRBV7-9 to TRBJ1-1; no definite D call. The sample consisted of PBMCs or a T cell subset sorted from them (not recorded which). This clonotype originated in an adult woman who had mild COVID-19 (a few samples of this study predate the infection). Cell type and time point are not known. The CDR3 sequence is CASSTRQNTEAFF. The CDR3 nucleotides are TGTGCCAGCAGCACCCGACAGAACACTGAAGCTTTCTTT.